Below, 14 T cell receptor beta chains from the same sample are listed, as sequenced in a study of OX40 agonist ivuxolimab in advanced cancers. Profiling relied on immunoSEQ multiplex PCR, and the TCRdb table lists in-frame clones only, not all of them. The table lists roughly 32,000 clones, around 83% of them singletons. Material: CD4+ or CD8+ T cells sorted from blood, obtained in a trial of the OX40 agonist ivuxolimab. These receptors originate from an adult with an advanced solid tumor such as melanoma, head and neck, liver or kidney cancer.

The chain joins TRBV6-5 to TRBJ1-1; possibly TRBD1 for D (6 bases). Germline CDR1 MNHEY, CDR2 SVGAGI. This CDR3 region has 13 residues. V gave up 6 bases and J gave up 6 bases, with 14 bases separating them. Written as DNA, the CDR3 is TGTGCCAGCAGGGGGGCCTCCGGCCCTGAAGCTTTCTTT. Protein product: CASRGASGPEAFF.

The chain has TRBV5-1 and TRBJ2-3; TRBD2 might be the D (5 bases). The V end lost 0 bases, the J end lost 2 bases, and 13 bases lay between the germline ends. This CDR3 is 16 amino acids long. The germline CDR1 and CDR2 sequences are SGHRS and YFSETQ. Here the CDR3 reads CASSLGFAGITDTQYF. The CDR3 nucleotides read TGCGCCAGCAGCTTGGGGTTCGCGGGCATCACAGATACGCAGTATTTT.

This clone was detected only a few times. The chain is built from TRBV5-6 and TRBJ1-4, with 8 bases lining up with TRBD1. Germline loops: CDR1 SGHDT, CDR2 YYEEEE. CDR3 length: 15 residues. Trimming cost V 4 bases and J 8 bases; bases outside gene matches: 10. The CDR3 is CASSRPQTGGEKLFF. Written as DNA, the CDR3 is TGTGCCAGCAGCCGCCCTCAAACAGGGGGGGAAAAACTGTTTTTT.

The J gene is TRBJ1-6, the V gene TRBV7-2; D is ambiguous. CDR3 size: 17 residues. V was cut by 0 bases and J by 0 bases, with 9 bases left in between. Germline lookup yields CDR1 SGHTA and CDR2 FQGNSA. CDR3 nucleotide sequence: TGTGCCAGCAGCTTAGCCTCAGGCCGCTCCTATAATTCACCCCTCCACTTT. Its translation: CASSLASGRSYNSPLHF.

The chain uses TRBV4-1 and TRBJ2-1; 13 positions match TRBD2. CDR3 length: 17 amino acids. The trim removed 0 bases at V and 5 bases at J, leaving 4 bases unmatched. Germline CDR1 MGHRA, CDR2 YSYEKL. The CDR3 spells CASSQEPGTSGDNEQFF. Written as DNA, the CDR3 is TGCGCCAGCAGCCAAGAACCCGGGACTAGCGGGGACAATGAGCAGTTCTTC.

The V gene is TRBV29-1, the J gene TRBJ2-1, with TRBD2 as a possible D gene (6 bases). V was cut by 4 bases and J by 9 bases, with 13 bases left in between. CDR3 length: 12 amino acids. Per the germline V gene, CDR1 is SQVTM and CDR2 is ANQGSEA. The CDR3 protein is CSVVQRAGEQFF. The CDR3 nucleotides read TGCAGCGTTGTACAGCGGGCAGGTGAGCAGTTCTTC.

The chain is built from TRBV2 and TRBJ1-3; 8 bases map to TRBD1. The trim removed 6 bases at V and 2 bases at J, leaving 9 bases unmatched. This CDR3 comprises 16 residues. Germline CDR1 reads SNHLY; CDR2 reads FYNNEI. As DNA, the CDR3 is TGTGCCAGCAGGCCGACTACAGGGGGTACTGGAAACACCATATATTTT. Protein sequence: CASRPTTGGTGNTIYF.

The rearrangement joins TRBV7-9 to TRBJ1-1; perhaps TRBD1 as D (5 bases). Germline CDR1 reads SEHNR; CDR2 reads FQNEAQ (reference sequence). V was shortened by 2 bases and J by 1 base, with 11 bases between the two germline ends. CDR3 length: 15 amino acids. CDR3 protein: CASSLSIQENTEAFF. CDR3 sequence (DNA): TGTGCCAGCAGCTTAAGTATACAGGAGAACACTGAAGCTTTCTTT.

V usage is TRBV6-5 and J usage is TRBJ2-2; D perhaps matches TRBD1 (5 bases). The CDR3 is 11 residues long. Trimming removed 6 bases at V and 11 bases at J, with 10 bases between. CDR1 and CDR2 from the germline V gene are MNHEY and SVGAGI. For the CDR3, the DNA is TGTGCCAGCAGAGACAGTTTCGAGCTGTTTTTT. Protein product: CASRDSFELFF.

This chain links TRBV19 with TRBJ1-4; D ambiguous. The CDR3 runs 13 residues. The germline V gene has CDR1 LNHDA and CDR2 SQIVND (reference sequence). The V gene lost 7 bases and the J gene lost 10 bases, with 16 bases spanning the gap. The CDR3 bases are TGTGCCAGTATAGCCGGAGACTTCAGAAAACTGTTTTTT. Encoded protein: CASIAGDFRKLFF.

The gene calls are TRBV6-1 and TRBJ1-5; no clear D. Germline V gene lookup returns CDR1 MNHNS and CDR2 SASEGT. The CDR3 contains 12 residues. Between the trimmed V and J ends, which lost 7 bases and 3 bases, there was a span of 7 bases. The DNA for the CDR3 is TGTGCCAGCAATATAATCAATCAGCCCCAGCATTTT. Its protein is CASNIINQPQHF.

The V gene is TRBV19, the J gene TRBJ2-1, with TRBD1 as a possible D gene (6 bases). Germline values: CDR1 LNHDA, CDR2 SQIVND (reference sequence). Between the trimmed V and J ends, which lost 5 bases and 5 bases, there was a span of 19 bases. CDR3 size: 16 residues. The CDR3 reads CASSRKTGFENNEQFF. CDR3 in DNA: TGTGCCAGTAGTCGAAAAACAGGGTTTGAGAACAATGAGCAGTTCTTC.

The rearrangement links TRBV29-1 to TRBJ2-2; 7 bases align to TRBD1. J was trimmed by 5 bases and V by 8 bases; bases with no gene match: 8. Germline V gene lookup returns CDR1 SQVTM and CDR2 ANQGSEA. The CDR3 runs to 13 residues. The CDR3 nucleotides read TGCAGCTCACAGGGGCCGCGAACCGGGGAGCTGTTTTTT. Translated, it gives CSSQGPRTGELFF.

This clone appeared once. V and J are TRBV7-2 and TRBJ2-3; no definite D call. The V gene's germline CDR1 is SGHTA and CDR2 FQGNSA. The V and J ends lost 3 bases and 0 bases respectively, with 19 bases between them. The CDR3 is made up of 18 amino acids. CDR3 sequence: CASSLRSNSLTSTDTQYF. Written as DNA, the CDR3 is TGTGCCAGCAGCTTGAGGTCTAATAGCCTCACTAGCACAGATACGCAGTATTTT.